A single sample gave rise to the 21 T cell receptor beta chains below, sequenced in a study of PD-1 blockade in classical Hodgkin lymphoma. The data were produced by immunoSEQ multiplex PCR, yet TCRdb's version contains in-frame clones alone and is incomplete. This table holds tens of thousands of clones, approximately 90% found once. Every patient experienced relapse after autologous stem cell transplantation, and brentuximab vedotin exposure varied. Sample: peripheral blood mononuclear cells (PBMCs), taken before the second cycle of nivolumab. Every receptor here comes from a human donor with classical Hodgkin lymphoma.

This clone was seen just once. The chain employs TRBV10-3 and TRBJ1-2, with TRBD1 identical over 11 bases. The trim removed 5 bases at V and 1 base at J, leaving 9 bases unmatched. From germline, CDR1 is ENHRY and CDR2 SYGVKD. The CDR3 extends over 17 amino acids. This CDR3 reads CAISLQDRGPSNYGYTF. DNA of the CDR3: TGTGCCATCAGTCTGCAGGACAGGGGGCCTAGTAACTATGGCTACACCTTC.

The chain is built from TRBV4-1 and TRBJ1-2, with a weak D call TRBD1 (5 bases). This CDR3 is built from 18 residues. CDR1 is MGHRA and CDR2 is YSYEKL in the germline V gene. Trimming removed 1 base from V and 5 bases from J, with 23 bases in between. In nucleotides, the CDR3 is TGCGCCAGCAGCCAAGGGAATTTAATGAGGGACGATAGGTATGGCTACACCTTC. This translates into CASSQGNLMRDDRYGYTF.

The genes are TRBV5-1 and TRBJ2-3; D not certain. Germline V gene lookup returns CDR1 SGHRS and CDR2 YFSETQ. V lost 4 bases and J lost 4, with 19 bases in between. The CDR3 spans 16 residues. CDR3 amino acids: CASSPRTESLSDTQYF. The DNA for the CDR3 is TGCGCCAGCAGCCCCCGGACGGAATCCCTATCAGATACGCAGTATTTT.

This clone was picked up one time. The rearrangement links TRBV5-1 to TRBJ2-3; the D gene could be TRBD1 or TRBD2 (5 bases each). V lost 7 bases, J lost 0 bases, and 12 bases lay in between. Germline V CDR1 and CDR2: SGHRS, YFSETQ. The CDR3 has 14 residues. The chain's CDR3 is CASGSGASTDTQYF. The CDR3 DNA sequence: TGCGCCAGCGGCTCCGGGGCAAGCACAGATACGCAGTATTTT. The full variable domain, with the rest looked up from reference TRBV5-1 and TRBJ2-3, is KAGVTQTPRYLIKTRGQQVTLSCSPISGHRSVSWYQQTPGQGLQFLFEYFSETQRNKGNFPGRFSGRQFSNSRSEMNVSTLELGDSALYLCASGSGASTDTQYFGPGTRLTVL.

The chain joins TRBV28 to TRBJ1-2, with 9 bases that match TRBD1. The CDR3 loop spans 16 amino acids. V lost 4 bases and J lost 9; bases outside the gene matches: 15. CDR1 is MDHEN and CDR2 is SYDVKM in the germline V gene. Written as DNA, the CDR3 is TGTGCCAGCAGTTCCGTTACAGGGGGCCGACGGATGAGCTACACCTTC. Translated: CASSSVTGGRRMSYTF.

This chain uses TRBV5-1 with TRBJ1-1; D is perhaps TRBD1 (5 bases). Germline V lookup: CDR1 SGHRS, CDR2 YFSETQ. The CDR3 runs to 14 residues. V lost 0 bases, J lost 1 base, and 7 bases lay in between. The CDR3 reads CASSLVQGNTEAFF. As DNA, the CDR3 is TGCGCCAGCAGCTTGGTGCAGGGGAACACTGAAGCTTTCTTT.

The gene calls are TRBV11-2 and TRBJ1-1; D uncertain. CDR1 and CDR2 (germline): SGHAT, FQNNGV. This CDR3 has 11 amino acids. Trimming left V 5 bases short and J 2 bases short, with 3 bases between. CDR3 sequence reads: CASSHNTEAFF. CDR3 coding DNA: TGTGCCAGCAGCCACAACACTGAAGCTTTCTTT.

This clone was recorded once. This sequence joins TRBV30 and TRBJ2-2, with a weak D call TRBD1 (6 bases). The CDR3 has 15 amino acids. Germline CDR1 reads GTSNPN; CDR2 reads SVGIG (reference sequence). Trimming cost V 8 bases and J 7 bases, with 23 bases left between them. CDR3 nucleotide sequence: TGTGCCCGTTCTGCCTACACAGGGACGGGCGGGGAGCTGTTTTTT. Translation gives CARSAYTGTGGELFF.

This clone appeared a single time. The chain is built from TRBV7-8 and TRBJ1-2; D is perhaps TRBD1 (6 bases). The germline V and J ends were trimmed by 7 bases and 6 bases, with 27 bases remaining between them. Germline-derived CDR1 and CDR2 are SGHVS and FQNEAQ. The CDR3 is 17 amino acids. Written as DNA, the CDR3 is TGTGCCAGCACCCTAAGCTCGACAGGCGGTGGGCCCCATGGCTACACCTTC. It yields the protein CASTLSSTGGGPHGYTF.

The chain carries TRBV12-5 and TRBJ1-4; D unresolved. Germline CDR1 is LGHNT and CDR2 is FRNRAP. V lost 7 bases and J 4 bases, leaving 16 bases between the germline ends. The CDR3 extends over 15 amino acids. The chain's CDR3 is CASDLSGPVNEKLFF. The CDR3 DNA reads TGTGCTAGTGACCTCTCCGGACCGGTTAATGAAAAACTGTTTTTT.

This clone was seen a few times. The chain uses TRBV7-2 and TRBJ2-3; possibly TRBD1 or TRBD2 for D (6 bases each). Germline CDR1 and CDR2: SGHTA and FQGNSA. The germline V and J ends were trimmed by 5 bases and 2 bases, with 17 bases remaining between them. The CDR3 totals 16 residues. CDR3: CASSKTGGRYTDTQYF. As DNA, the CDR3 is TGTGCCAGCAGCAAAACCGGGGGCAGATACACAGATACGCAGTATTTT.

The chain recombines TRBV6-5 with TRBJ1-6; TRBD1 aligns across 7 bases. The V segment lost 7 bases and the J segment 9 bases; nucleotides outside the gene matches: 9. The CDR3 covers 14 residues. Germline V gene data show CDR1 as MNHEY and CDR2 as SVGAGI. The DNA for the CDR3 is TGTGCCAGCACCAAGACAGGGTCCCCTTCACCCCTCCACTTT. Translating gives CASTKTGSPSPLHF.

In DNA form, the CDR3 reads TGCGCCAGCACCCTTACCGGGGGGGGAGAGACCCAGTACTTC. Protein product: CASTLTGGGETQYF. V gene TRBV5-1 combines with J gene TRBJ2-5; TRBD2 agrees at 8 bases. The CDR3 extends over 14 amino acids. Looked up from germline, CDR1 is SGHRS and CDR2 is YFSETQ. The J segment lost 4 bases and the V segment lost 6 bases, leaving 8 bases of the junction unmatched. Using reference TRBV5-1 and TRBJ2-5 for the parts outside the CDR3, the full variable domain is KAGVTQTPRYLIKTRGQQVTLSCSPISGHRSVSWYQQTPGQGLQFLFEYFSETQRNKGNFPGRFSGRQFSNSRSEMNVSTLELGDSALYLCASTLTGGGETQYFGPGTRLLVL.

V is TRBV18 and J is TRBJ1-4; 7 nucleotides align to TRBD1. Per the germline V gene, CDR1 is KGHSH and CDR2 is LQKENI. Trimming took 6 bases from V and 0 from J; bases not matched to a gene: 13. This CDR3 spans 18 amino acids. The CDR3 region is CASSLSPGQLATNEKLFF. CDR3 sequence (DNA): TGTGCCAGCTCTCTTTCCCCGGGACAGCTTGCAACTAATGAAAAACTGTTTTTT. Based on the CDR3 plus reference TRBV18 and TRBJ1-4, the full variable domain is NAGVMQNPRHLVRRRGQEARLRCSPMKGHSHVYWYRQLPEEGLKFMVYLQKENIIDESGMPKERFSAEFPKEGPSILRIQQVVRGDSAAYFCASSLSPGQLATNEKLFFGSGTQLSVL.

V gene TRBV9 combines with J gene TRBJ1-1; D unresolved. In germline, CDR1 is SGDLS, CDR2 YYNGEE. The CDR3 is 13 amino acids. Deletions cut 0 bases from V and 7 bases from J, with 10 bases between. Here the CDR3 DNA reads TGTGCCAGCAGCGTAGGGGGATTCGATGAAGCTTTCTTT. As protein: CASSVGGFDEAFF.

The gene calls are TRBV30 and TRBJ1-2; D uncertain. Germline loops: CDR1 GTSNPN, CDR2 SVGIG (reference sequence). The CDR3 loop spans 14 amino acids. V was pared by 0 bases and J by 2 bases, with 10 bases between. The CDR3 nucleotides are TGTGCCTGGAGTGTGGAAAACAAGAACTATGGCTACACCTTC. Encoded protein: CAWSVENKNYGYTF.

This chain joins TRBV5-1 and TRBJ1-1; D not resolved. Per germline, CDR1 SGHRS and CDR2 YFSETQ. The CDR3 is 15 amino acids. The germline V and J ends were trimmed by 4 bases and 11 bases, with 24 bases remaining between them. The CDR3 here is CASSPTNESPALAFF. Written as DNA, the CDR3 is TGCGCCAGCAGCCCCACCAACGAGAGCCCCGCACTGGCTTTCTTT.

The gene calls are TRBV18 and TRBJ2-2, with no clear D. V lost 1 base and J 6 bases, leaving 6 bases between the germline ends. CDR3 length: 13 amino acids. Germline V gives CDR1 KGHSH, CDR2 LQKENI. This CDR3 is CASSPQKPGELFF. DNA for the CDR3: TGTGCCAGCTCACCACAGAAACCCGGGGAGCTGTTTTTT.

The chain has TRBV2 and TRBJ2-2, with D maybe TRBD1 (6 bases). Germline V gene data show CDR1 as SNHLY and CDR2 as FYNNEI. Trimming removed 7 bases at V and 6 bases at J, with 21 bases between. This CDR3 is built from 16 residues. CDR3 sequence reads: CASMTGISSHAGELFF. Here the CDR3 DNA reads TGTGCCAGCATGACAGGTATCTCAAGCCACGCCGGGGAGCTGTTTTTT. Full variable domain (rest looked up from reference TRBV2 and TRBJ2-2): EPEVTQTPSHQVTQMGQEVILRCVPISNHLYFYWYRQILGQKVEFLVSFYNNEISEKSEIFDDQFSVERPDGSNFTLKIRSTKLEDSAMYFCASMTGISSHAGELFFGEGSRLTVL.

The chain links TRBV5-1 to TRBJ1-1, with unresolved D. Trimming cost V 7 bases and J 3 bases, with 16 bases left between them. The CDR3 length is 14 residues. Germline V lookup: CDR1 SGHRS, CDR2 YFSETQ. CDR3 nucleotide sequence: TGCGCCAGCGGCTCAGGTAATGCGGACACTGAAGCTTTCTTT. Its protein product is CASGSGNADTEAFF.

The chain has TRBV5-1 and TRBJ1-4; 8 nucleotides align to TRBD1. Germline V gives CDR1 SGHRS, CDR2 YFSETQ. The CDR3 extends over 16 amino acids. V was clipped by 4 bases and J by 3 bases; unmatched bases: 8. The CDR3 nucleotides are TGCGCCAGCAGCGCCGGACAGGGAGGGTCTAATGAAAAACTGTTTTTT. This encodes CASSAGQGGSNEKLFF.